This T cell receptor beta chain originates from a study of T cell responses to AZD1222 COVID-19 vaccine. With respect to this clone: The antigen is undetermined.

Sequencing was performed with immunoSEQ multiplex PCR; in TCRdb, only in-frame clones are kept and a portion is missing. The sample consists of some 150,000 clones, around 92% of them appearing once. Overall study findings and caveats: Only five to seven AZD1222 recipients tested seropositive at baseline.

V was pared by 3 bases and J by 5 bases, with 7 bases between. CDR3 length: 12 residues. Germline CDR1 reads LNHNV; CDR2 reads YYDKDF (reference sequence). The sample was peripheral blood, taken 28 days after the second AZD1222 dose. This sequence was found in an adult who received the AZD1222 COVID-19 vaccine. The chain is built from TRBV15 and TRBJ2-5, with D unresolved. CDR3 coding DNA: TGTGCCACCAGCAGGCACGGGGAGACCCAGTACTTC. It encodes CATSRHGETQYF.